The rows below give T cell receptor beta chains drawn from one sample of a study of T cell repertoires in cytomegalovirus infection. One entry per CDR3 protein, called by TCRdb with MiXCR from the reads. The profile shows under 850,000 distinct CDR3 sequences, under 40% of them singletons. Sequenced material: PBMCs. These receptors were collected from a human donor in good health (CMV status not recorded). Some clones in this sample may be carry-over from other donors' samples. CDR3s include the opening cysteine and the closing phenylalanine or tryptophan. The order of the fields is V gene, CDR3 protein.

TRBV7-8 | CASSLLAGESSYEQYF
TRBV11-2 | CASSLEGYNSPLHF
TRBV6-5 | CASRRGNREQYF
TRBV6-5 | CASSSTGGGETQYF
TRBV19 | CASSIRGPASGQYF
TRBV20-1 | CSARGRGTGVAKNIQYF
TRBV28 | CASSPVSGRTQYF
TRBV7-2 | CASSLGSGWGASNQPQHF
TRBV11-1 | CASSTMDKGTEAFF
TRBV7-8 | CASSFTEGNQPQHF
TRBV28 | CASSGVGGSTDTQYF
TRBV3-1 | CASSRQGAGNEQFF